The 21 T cell receptor beta chains listed next were all sequenced from one sample in a study of blood T cell repertoires in COVID-19. Sequencing used immunoSEQ multiplex PCR; TCRdb keeps in-frame clones, though not all of them. The table includes around 300,000 clones, around 87% detected once. The sample consisted of PBMCs or T cells enriched from blood (not recorded which). The receptor source for this set is a woman aged 18-30 years who had recovered from COVID-19.

The chain combines TRBV6-1 with TRBJ2-7, with 7 bases identical to TRBD1. CDR3 size: 16 residues. Germline V gene sequence: CDR1 MNHNS, CDR2 SASEGT. Trimming cost V 1 base and J 3 bases; bases outside gene matches: 9. The CDR3 is CASSEDVTGSFYEQYF. DNA of the CDR3: TGTGCCAGCAGTGAAGATGTGACAGGGAGTTTCTACGAGCAGTACTTC.

The chain has TRBV19 and TRBJ2-5; 7 positions agree with TRBD2. CDR1 is LNHDA and CDR2 is SQIVND in the germline V gene (reference sequence). The CDR3 consists of 14 residues. The J segment lost 10 bases and the V segment lost 5 bases, leaving 13 bases of the junction unmatched. The CDR3 loop reads CASSSGLQERGQYF. DNA of the CDR3: TGTGCCAGTAGTTCGGGACTACAAGAGAGGGGCCAGTACTTC.

The CDR3 region is CASSVLTGGNYGYTF. CDR3 bases: TGTGCCAGCAGCGTCTTGACAGGGGGCAACTATGGCTACACCTTC. This chain uses TRBV9 with TRBJ1-2, with 10 bases aligning to TRBD1. The length of the CDR3 is 15 residues. Germline assignment: CDR1 SGDLS and CDR2 YYNGEE. Germline trimming cut 2 bases from V and 2 bases from J; bases unmatched to any gene: 3.

The rearrangement uses TRBV11-2 and TRBJ1-2, with 7 bases that match TRBD1. The CDR3 spans 14 residues. The germline V gene encodes CDR1 SGHAT and CDR2 FQNNGV. V lost 1 base, J lost 8 bases, and 7 bases stayed unmatched. The CDR3 DNA reads as TGTGCCAGCAGCTTAGGAGGACAGGCGGGGGGCTACACCTTC. Its translation: CASSLGGQAGGYTF.

The chain employs TRBV11-2 and TRBJ1-4, with a possible D match to TRBD1 (5 bases). CDR3 size: 14 residues. From germline, CDR1 is SGHAT and CDR2 FQNNGV. Trimming removed 5 bases at V and 2 bases at J, with 9 bases between. The CDR3 region has the DNA TGTGCCAGCAGCCATTCAGGGACTAATGAAAAACTGTTTTTT. Protein product: CASSHSGTNEKLFF.

The CDR3 sequence: CASSQDSEAFF. The CDR3 DNA sequence: TGTGCCAGCAGCCAAGACAGTGAAGCTTTCTTT. The chain has TRBV3-1 (or the pseudogene TRBV3-2) and TRBJ1-1; D call uncertain. V lost 0 bases to trimming and J lost 7 bases, with 3 bases between them. This CDR3 comprises 11 residues. Germline V gene data show CDR1 as LGHDT and CDR2 as YNNKEL (reference sequence).

The sample holds one count of this clone. The J gene is TRBJ1-2, the V gene TRBV6-6; the match to TRBD1 covers 8 bases. V shed 7 bases, J shed 1 base, and the junction held 8 bases outside the gene matches. The germline V gene has CDR1 MNHNY and CDR2 SVGAGI (reference sequence). The CDR3 extends over 15 amino acids. CDR3 sequence (DNA): TGTGCCAGCACCGGGACAGGTCAGAGTAACTATGGCTACACCTTC. It codes for CASTGTGQSNYGYTF.

The J gene is TRBJ2-7, the V gene TRBV2; 7 bases are a match to TRBD1. The CDR3 extends over 16 amino acids. V shed 5 bases and J 0 bases; nucleotides not matched to a gene: 10. Germline CDR1 and CDR2: SNHLY and FYNNEI. The CDR3 coding sequence is TGTGCCAGCAGTCACTTTACAGGGGAAGCCTCCTACGAGCAGTACTTC. Translating it yields CASSHFTGEASYEQYF.

The V and J genes are TRBV13 and TRBJ2-7; 11 nucleotides match TRBD2. The CDR3 runs to 14 residues. The germline gives CDR1 PRHDT, CDR2 FYEKMQ (reference sequence). V lost 5 bases to trimming and J lost 4 bases; unmatched junction nucleotides: 4. The CDR3 loop reads CASSLSGGAYEQYF. Here the CDR3 DNA reads TGTGCCAGCAGCCTTAGCGGGGGGGCGTACGAGCAGTACTTC.

The chain joins TRBV30 to TRBJ2-5; the D gene is possibly TRBD1 (6 bases). This CDR3 is built from 15 residues. Looked up from germline, CDR1 is GTSNPN and CDR2 is SVGIG (reference sequence). Trimming removed 2 bases from V and 2 bases from J, with 15 bases in between. The CDR3: CAWSPTGTTQETQYF. CDR3 coding DNA: TGTGCCTGGAGTCCCACCGGGACAACTCAAGAGACCCAGTACTTC.

The chain links TRBV18 to TRBJ1-4, with D possibly matching TRBD1 (6 bases). Trimming cost V 3 bases and J 0 bases, with 11 bases left between them. The CDR3 is 16 residues long. CDR1 KGHSH and CDR2 LQKENI come from the germline V gene. CDR3 residues: CASSPAGAATNEKLFF. DNA for the CDR3: TGTGCCAGCTCACCCGCAGGGGCGGCAACTAATGAAAAACTGTTTTTT.

V gene TRBV28 combines with J gene TRBJ2-1, with D possibly matching TRBD1 (5 bases). The CDR3 extends over 13 amino acids. Germline loops: CDR1 MDHEN, CDR2 SYDVKM. V was trimmed by 10 bases and J by 0 bases, leaving 10 bases between them. This chain's CDR3 is CATRQSSYNEQFF. CDR3 DNA: TGTGCCACCCGACAGAGCTCCTACAATGAGCAGTTCTTC. Full variable domain (rest looked up from reference TRBV28 and TRBJ2-1): DVKVTQSSRYLVKRTGEKVFLECVQDMDHENMFWYRQDPGLGLRLIYFSYDVKMKEKGDIPEGYSVSREKKERFSLILESASTNQTSMYLCATRQSSYNEQFFGPGTRLTVL.

This chain connects TRBV10-2 to TRBJ1-2, with D uncertain. Germline CDR1 and CDR2: WSHSY and SAAADI. V lost 7 bases and J lost 0, with 12 bases in between. There are 14 residues in the CDR3. CDR3: CASIAGGSNYGYTF. Written as DNA, the CDR3 is TGCGCCAGCATCGCGGGCGGGTCTAACTATGGCTACACCTTC.

The chain employs TRBV30 and TRBJ2-1; a weak D match, TRBD1 (6 bases). This CDR3 spans 16 amino acids. Germline CDR1 is GTSNPN and CDR2 is SVGIG (reference sequence). V was clipped by 4 bases and J by 0 bases, with 16 bases between them. The CDR3 DNA follows: TGTGCCTGGAAGCTGGTCAGGGGAGCCTCCTACAATGAGCAGTTCTTC. It translates to CAWKLVRGASYNEQFF.

The sample holds one count of this clone. This rearrangement joins TRBV12-3 or TRBV12-4 to TRBJ2-5; D might be TRBD2 (6 bases). The CDR3 has 12 residues. The V and J ends lost 5 bases and 5 bases respectively, with 9 bases between them. CDR3 in amino acids: CASSDRGETQYF. CDR3 nucleotide sequence: TGTGCCAGCAGTGACCGGGGGGAGACCCAGTACTTC.

This chain connects TRBV4-1 to TRBJ1-2; D is uncertain. Between the trimmed V and J ends, which lost 0 bases and 2 bases, there was a span of 13 bases. Germline CDR1 is MGHRA and CDR2 is YSYEKL. The CDR3 sequence is 16 residues long. This chain's CDR3 is CASSQDPIKENYGYTF. The DNA for the CDR3 is TGCGCCAGCAGCCAAGATCCGATCAAGGAGAACTATGGCTACACCTTC.

In the case of this clone: The sample carries other DNA sequences with the same CDR3. The chain couples TRBV5-4 to TRBJ2-2; a weak D match, TRBD1 (5 bases). The CDR3 runs 13 residues. The V gene's germline CDR1 is SGHNT and CDR2 YYREEE (reference sequence). V gave up 2 bases and J gave up 6 bases, with 8 bases separating them. The CDR3: CASSFRGSGELFF. CDR3 bases: TGTGCCAGCAGCTTTAGGGGATCCGGGGAGCTGTTTTTT.

V and J are TRBV7-9 and TRBJ2-7, with 7 bases identical to TRBD1. There are 14 residues in the CDR3. Looked up from germline, CDR1 is SEHNR and CDR2 is FQNEAQ (reference sequence). J lost 1 base, V lost 1 base, and 1 base had no gene match. CDR3 coding DNA: TGTGCCAGCAGCTTAGGGGGACAGTCCTACGAGCAGTACTTC. Translation gives CASSLGGQSYEQYF.

J is TRBJ2-7 and V is TRBV7-9, with D perhaps TRBD1 (5 bases). This CDR3 is 17 amino acids long. Germline V CDR1 and CDR2: SEHNR, FQNEAQ (reference sequence). Trimming pared 1 base from V and 2 bases from J, leaving 18 bases between. The CDR3 spells CASSLGPIRTTTYEQYF. DNA for the CDR3: TGTGCCAGCAGCTTAGGTCCTATTCGGACAACAACCTACGAGCAGTACTTC.

V and J are TRBV4-2 and TRBJ1-2; tentative D call: TRBD1 (6 bases). The CDR3 covers 17 residues. The ends were cut back, 1 base at V and 4 bases at J, with 19 bases in the middle. CDR1 and CDR2 from the germline V gene are LGHNA and YNFKEQ. The CDR3 bases are TGTGCCAGCAGCCAAGGCCTGGGGACATTATCGCCCTATGGCTACACCTTC. Translation: CASSQGLGTLSPYGYTF.

The V and J genes are TRBV2 and TRBJ1-6; weak D call: TRBD1 (5 bases). The germline gives CDR1 SNHLY, CDR2 FYNNEI. Trimming stripped 6 bases from V and 2 bases from J, with 17 bases between. This CDR3 region has 17 residues. The CDR3 nucleotides read TGTGCCAGCAGCTCAGGGCAGGGAACTACCTATAATTCACCCCTCCACTTT. Its translation: CASSSGQGTTYNSPLHF.